Listed below are T cell receptor beta chains from one sample, sequenced in a study of T cells in Graves' hyperthyroidism and ophthalmopathy. One entry per CDR3 protein results from TCRdb running MiXCR on the multiplex PCR reads. The sample has about 380,000 distinct CDR3 sequences, about 15% seen once. Sequencing was done on a sample of blood. These receptors were obtained from a woman in her sixties with Graves' hyperthyroidism. Both conserved end residues are part of each CDR3. A D gene is named only where the DNA matches it firmly. Size is stated for part of the rows, as once, few or many counts, or as a class when the clone is expanded.

CDR3 protein: CASSRLGGGELFF
CDR3 DNA: TGTGCCAGCAGCCGACTGGGGGGCGGGGAGCTGTTTTTT
V gene: TRBV12-3/TRBV12-4
J gene: TRBJ2-2
D gene: .
clone size: .

CDR3 protein: CSAIYRGNSNQPQHF
CDR3 DNA: TGCAGTGCGATATATCGGGGAAATAGCAATCAGCCCCAGCATTTT
V gene: TRBV20-1
J gene: TRBJ1-5
D gene: .
clone size: few

CDR3 protein: CASSEFRAGETQYF
CDR3 DNA: TGTGCCAGCAGTGAGTTCCGGGCGGGGGAGACCCAGTACTTC
V gene: TRBV2
J gene: TRBJ2-5
D gene: .
clone size: many

CDR3 protein: CASSFRSGQQDTQYF
CDR3 DNA: TGTGCCAGCAGTTTTAGGTCGGGACAGCAAGATACGCAGTATTTT
V gene: TRBV12-3/TRBV12-4
J gene: TRBJ2-3
D gene: TRBD1
clone size: many

CDR3 protein: CSVETGQGQHF
CDR3 DNA: TGCAGCGTTGAAACTGGTCAGGGACAGCACTTC
V gene: TRBV29-1
J gene: TRBJ2-7
D gene: TRBD1
clone size: few

CDR3 protein: CASSPMGNEQYF
CDR3 DNA: TGTGCCAGCTCACCAATGGGCAACGAGCAGTACTTC
V gene: TRBV18
J gene: TRBJ2-7
D gene: .
clone size: many

CDR3 protein: CASSKGRKHRADTQYF
CDR3 DNA: TGTGCCAGTAGTAAAGGGAGGAAGCACAGGGCAGATACGCAGTATTTT
V gene: TRBV19
J gene: TRBJ2-3
D gene: .
clone size: .

CDR3 protein: CASSLATAAGGFF
CDR3 DNA: TGTGCCAGCAGCTTAGCGACGGCTGCAGGCGGGTTCTTC
V gene: TRBV11-2
J gene: TRBJ2-1
D gene: .
clone size: many

CDR3 protein: CASSLILGADYTF
CDR3 DNA: TGTGCCAGCAGTTTGATCCTGGGGGCGGACTACACCTTC
V gene: TRBV27
J gene: TRBJ1-2
D gene: .
clone size: many

CDR3 protein: CASSELGRQPQHF
CDR3 DNA: TGTGCCAGCAGTGAATTGGGAAGGCAGCCCCAGCATTTT
V gene: TRBV2
J gene: TRBJ1-5
D gene: .
clone size: many

CDR3 protein: CASSPGQAQETQYF
CDR3 DNA: TGTGCCAGCAGCCCGGGACAGGCGCAAGAGACCCAGTACTTC
V gene: TRBV12-3/TRBV12-4
J gene: TRBJ2-5
D gene: TRBD1
clone size: many

CDR3 protein: CASSSGQNNQPQHF
CDR3 DNA: TGTGCCAGCAGCTCAGGACAGAACAATCAGCCCCAGCATTTT
V gene: TRBV5-4
J gene: TRBJ1-5
D gene: .
clone size: .

CDR3 protein: CSAPLAGGRNEQFF
CDR3 DNA: TGCAGTGCTCCTCTAGCGGGAGGTCGGAATGAGCAGTTCTTC
V gene: TRBV20-1
J gene: TRBJ2-1
D gene: TRBD2
clone size: once

CDR3 protein: CASSDSGTAYEQYF
CDR3 DNA: TGTGCCAGCAGTGACTCCGGGACAGCCTACGAGCAGTACTTC
V gene: TRBV25-1
J gene: TRBJ2-7
D gene: TRBD1
clone size: few

CDR3 protein: CASSPSPGQGAEGTGELFF
CDR3 DNA: TGTGCCAGCAGTCCCTCCCCGGGACAGGGTGCCGAAGGCACCGGGGAGCTGTTTTTT
V gene: TRBV28
J gene: TRBJ2-2
D gene: TRBD1
clone size: once

CDR3 protein: CASSRGENQPQHF
CDR3 DNA: TGTGCCAGCAGCCGGGGAGAGAATCAGCCCCAGCATTTT
V gene: TRBV2
J gene: TRBJ1-5
D gene: .
clone size: few

CDR3 protein: CASTVDSTNSPLHF
CDR3 DNA: TGTGCCAGCACCGTAGACTCCACGAATTCACCCCTCCACTTT
V gene: TRBV7-9
J gene: TRBJ1-6
D gene: .
clone size: .

CDR3 protein: CASSEAGRDYGYTF
CDR3 DNA: TGTGCCAGCAGTGAGGCCGGCAGGGACTATGGCTACACCTTC
V gene: TRBV25-1
J gene: TRBJ1-2
D gene: .
clone size: .

CDR3 protein: CASKYRGSNTEAFF
CDR3 DNA: TGTGCCAGCAAATACAGGGGGAGTAACACTGAAGCTTTCTTT
V gene: TRBV3-1
J gene: TRBJ1-1
D gene: TRBD1
clone size: many

CDR3 protein: CASSLGQGADTQYF
CDR3 DNA: TGTGCCAGCAGTCTGGGACAGGGTGCAGATACGCAGTATTTT
V gene: TRBV5-1
J gene: TRBJ2-3
D gene: TRBD1
clone size: many

CDR3 protein: CASSQDGRGSYEQYF
CDR3 DNA: TGTGCCAGCAGCCAAGACGGGAGGGGGTCCTACGAGCAGTACTTC
V gene: TRBV11-3
J gene: TRBJ2-7
D gene: TRBD2
clone size: many

CDR3 protein: CASRRGSGPSGANVLTF
CDR3 DNA: TGTGCCAGCAGGAGAGGATCGGGACCCTCTGGGGCCAACGTCCTGACTTTC
V gene: TRBV2
J gene: TRBJ2-6
D gene: .
clone size: many

CDR3 protein: CACRGTALLLAKNIQYF
CDR3 DNA: TGTGCCTGTCGGGGGACAGCATTACTTCTAGCCAAAAACATTCAGTACTTC
V gene: TRBV2
J gene: TRBJ2-4
D gene: .
clone size: many

CDR3 protein: CASSSRVGETQYF
CDR3 DNA: TGCGCCAGCAGCTCCAGGGTGGGAGAGACCCAGTACTTC
V gene: TRBV5-1
J gene: TRBJ2-5
D gene: .
clone size: many

CDR3 protein: CASISHSGIYEQYF
CDR3 DNA: TGTGCCAGCATATCCCATAGCGGAATCTACGAGCAGTACTTC
V gene: TRBV6-2/TRBV6-3
J gene: TRBJ2-7
D gene: .
clone size: many

CDR3 protein: CASSLQGPNQPQHF
CDR3 DNA: TGTGCCAGCAGCCTCCAGGGGCCCAATCAGCCCCAGCATTTT
V gene: TRBV3-1
J gene: TRBJ1-5
D gene: .
clone size: few

CDR3 protein: CSATAPGLAGYNEQFF
CDR3 DNA: TGCAGTGCTACCGCTCCGGGACTAGCGGGTTACAATGAGCAGTTCTTC
V gene: TRBV20-1
J gene: TRBJ2-1
D gene: TRBD2
clone size: .

CDR3 protein: CASSMAGGFNEQFF
CDR3 DNA: TGTGCCAGCTCGATGGCAGGGGGATTCAATGAGCAGTTCTTC
V gene: TRBV7-9
J gene: TRBJ2-1
D gene: TRBD1
clone size: many

CDR3 protein: CASSLGPGRCEQYF
CDR3 DNA: TGTGCCAGCAGCTTAGGTCCGGGGCGGTGCGAGCAGTACTTC
V gene: TRBV7-2
J gene: TRBJ2-7
D gene: .
clone size: .

CDR3 protein: CASSYRASSGANVLTF
CDR3 DNA: TGTGCCAGCAGCTACAGGGCTTCCTCTGGGGCCAACGTCCTGACTTTC
V gene: TRBV5-4
J gene: TRBJ2-6
D gene: .
clone size: .

CDR3 protein: CASSHSWKNTGELFF
CDR3 DNA: TGTGCCAGCAGTCACTCGTGGAAGAACACCGGGGAGCTGTTTTTT
V gene: TRBV6-6
J gene: TRBJ2-2
D gene: .
clone size: .